The 14 T cell receptor beta chains reported below all come from one sample, sequenced in a study of T cell clones after liver transplantation. The repertoire was sequenced with immunoSEQ multiplex PCR; TCRdb's copy has only in-frame clones and lacks some. Of about 85,000 clones listed, roughly 85% are singletons. Sequencing used CD4+ T cells from blood, obtained about 46 months after liver transplant. These receptors were taken from a human patient who received a liver transplant. Some T cells may be transferred from the graft donor.

The V gene is TRBV6-5, the J gene TRBJ2-3; weak D call: TRBD1 (5 bases). V gave up 7 bases and J gave up 2 bases, with 13 bases separating them. Germline V gene lookup returns CDR1 MNHEY and CDR2 SVGAGI. CDR3 length equals 14 residues. The CDR3 region is CASKRGMDTDTQYF. CDR3 nucleotides: TGTGCCAGCAAAAGGGGTATGGACACAGATACGCAGTATTTT.

This sequence joins TRBV28 and TRBJ2-1, with 11 bases identical to TRBD2. There are 18 residues in the CDR3. From germline, CDR1 is MDHEN and CDR2 SYDVKM. V shed 5 bases, J shed 7 bases, and the junction held 16 bases outside the gene matches. Written as DNA, the CDR3 is TGTGCCAGCAGTCCTAATCCAACGACCGGGACTAGCGGTAATGAGCAGTTCTTC. Amino acids: CASSPNPTTGTSGNEQFF.

This chain links TRBV6-1 with TRBJ1-3; D possibly corresponds to TRBD1 (5 bases). With 0 bases removed from V and 4 bases from J, the gap between germline ends came to 16 bases. Looked up from germline, CDR1 is MNHNS and CDR2 is SASEGT. This CDR3 has 17 amino acids. This chain's CDR3 is CASSEALAGWGGNTIYF. CDR3 nucleotide sequence: TGTGCCAGCAGTGAAGCGCTGGCAGGATGGGGCGGAAACACCATATATTTT.

The genes are TRBV5-1 and TRBJ2-3; tentative D call: TRBD2 (5 bases). Per germline, CDR1 SGHRS and CDR2 YFSETQ. The CDR3 is 16 residues long. The V end was cut by 10 bases, the J end by 0 bases, with 21 bases between. The DNA for the CDR3 is TGCGCCTCTAGACGTGGGGAGTCGGTTAGCACAGATACGCAGTATTTT. Translating gives CASRRGESVSTDTQYF.

The genes are TRBV5-4 and TRBJ2-3, with TRBD1 matching over 9 bases. V lost 4 bases and J lost 3; bases outside the gene matches: 3. The germline V gene encodes CDR1 SGHNT and CDR2 YYREEE (reference sequence). This CDR3 spans 14 amino acids. The CDR3 spells CASSLDRGTDTQYF. The CDR3 DNA follows: TGTGCCAGCAGCCTGGACAGGGGAACAGATACGCAGTATTTT.

This chain joins TRBV7-2 and TRBJ2-6; D is unresolved. Germline assignment: CDR1 SGHTA and CDR2 FQGNSA. Trimming took off 8 bases at V and 7 bases at J, with 18 bases between the two ends. The CDR3 has 15 amino acids. The CDR3 region has the DNA TGTGCCAGCCCAGGTCCGTACCTAGGCGCCAACGTCCTGACTTTC. It translates to CASPGPYLGANVLTF.

V usage is TRBV28 and J usage is TRBJ1-2, with TRBD1 as a possible D gene (5 bases). The CDR3 sequence is 13 residues long. Per the germline V gene, CDR1 is MDHEN and CDR2 is SYDVKM. V lost 5 bases to trimming and J lost 4 bases, with 11 bases between them. The CDR3 is CASSTPGSYGYTF. In DNA form, the CDR3 reads TGTGCCAGCAGTACTCCAGGGAGCTATGGCTACACCTTC.

The rearrangement links TRBV7-2 to TRBJ2-3; D remains ambiguous. Germline-derived CDR1 and CDR2 are SGHTA and FQGNSA. The CDR3 has 12 amino acids. V gave up 3 bases and J gave up 6 bases, with 7 bases separating them. CDR3 DNA sequence: TGTGCCAGCAGCTTTAGCCGGGATACGCAGTATTTT. Translating gives CASSFSRDTQYF.

The chain couples TRBV2 to TRBJ1-1, with 7 bases matching TRBD1. Per the germline V gene, CDR1 is SNHLY and CDR2 is FYNNEI. The junction had 4 bases not matched to a gene; V was cut back by 8 bases and J by 1 base. CDR3 size: 13 residues. Here the CDR3 DNA reads TGTGCCAGCCTATACAGGGGGAACACTGAAGCTTTCTTT. This sequence encodes CASLYRGNTEAFF.

The rearrangement joins TRBV4-3 to TRBJ2-6; the match to TRBD1 covers 9 bases. Trimming cost V 3 bases and J 0 bases; bases outside gene matches: 6. Germline CDR1 is LGHNA and CDR2 is YSLEER. The CDR3 sequence is 18 residues long. This CDR3 is CASSQTGGQGSGANVLTF. CDR3 bases: TGCGCCAGCAGCCAGACCGGGGGACAGGGCTCTGGGGCCAACGTCCTGACTTTC.

The chain recombines TRBV28 with TRBJ1-2, with TRBD1 matching 9 bases. This CDR3 comprises 13 residues. With V trimmed by 6 bases and J by 8 bases, 7 bases remained unmatched. The germline V gene has CDR1 MDHEN and CDR2 SYDVKM. The CDR3 DNA reads TGTGCCAGCAGCCCGGACAGGGGAGGCGGCTACACCTTC. Translation gives CASSPDRGGGYTF.

The chain uses TRBV18 and TRBJ2-1, with D possibly TRBD1 on 8 matching bases. The germline V gene encodes CDR1 KGHSH and CDR2 LQKENI. The CDR3 is made up of 15 amino acids. V lost 3 bases and J 4 bases, leaving 13 bases between the germline ends. The CDR3 is CASSPIQGGYNEQFF. CDR3 bases: TGTGCCAGCTCACCTATACAGGGGGGGTACAATGAGCAGTTCTTC.

This CDR3 reads CASSFDLPGELFF. CDR3 bases: TGCGCCAGCAGCTTCGATTTGCCCGGGGAGCTGTTTTTT. The chain has TRBV5-1 and TRBJ2-2; D ambiguous. The CDR3 is 13 amino acids. Germline V gene sequence: CDR1 SGHRS, CDR2 YFSETQ. Trimming removed 2 bases from V and 6 bases from J, with 8 bases in between. Full variable domain (remainder filled in from reference TRBV5-1 and TRBJ2-2): KAGVTQTPRYLIKTRGQQVTLSCSPISGHRSVSWYQQTPGQGLQFLFEYFSETQRNKGNFPGRFSGRQFSNSRSEMNVSTLELGDSALYLCASSFDLPGELFFGEGSRLTVL.

This chain uses TRBV14 with TRBJ2-7; weak D call: TRBD2 (5 bases). The CDR3 extends over 15 amino acids. Germline V CDR1 and CDR2: SGHDN, FVKESK. Trimming left V 0 bases short and J 2 bases short, with 11 bases between. The CDR3 DNA is TGTGCCAGCAGCCAAGAGCCCCGGGGTCCCTACGAGCAGTACTTC. Translation: CASSQEPRGPYEQYF.